The 17 T cell receptor beta chains below were found in one sample sequenced in a study of naive and memory T cell subsets. Both TRBC1 and TRBC2 were covered by a beta constant-region primer of two equimolar oligonucleotides. One entry per CDR3 protein results from TCRdb running MiXCR on the UMI-ligation and nested PCR reads. The sample holds around 40,000 distinct CDR3 sequences, about an eighth seen once. Sequenced: effector memory CD4+ T cells from blood. Noted subset: effector memory, CD45RA- CD27-. These receptors originate from a human donor in good health.

This clonotype was picked up a small number of times. V is TRBV7-3 and J is TRBJ2-3, with a tentative D call TRBD2 (7 bases). CDR1 SGHTA and CDR2 FQGTGA come from the germline V gene. CDR3 length: 16 residues. V was trimmed by 5 bases and J by 5 bases, leaving 20 bases between them. The CDR3 region has the DNA TGTGCCAGCAGCCCTCCGGGGGGCGTCGGAGGAGATACGCAGTATTTT. Amino acids: CASSPPGGVGGDTQYF.

This clonotype occurred many times. The chain employs TRBV30 and TRBJ1-6; the D is unclear. The CDR3 consists of 12 residues. Trimming removed 3 bases at V and 10 bases at J, with 10 bases between. The germline V gene encodes CDR1 GTSNPN and CDR2 SVGIG (reference sequence). Here the CDR3 reads CAWSKTRSPLHF. The CDR3 DNA reads as TGTGCCTGGAGCAAAACACGGTCACCCCTCCACTTT.

This rearrangement joins TRBV7-2 to TRBJ1-1; TRBD1 agrees at 8 bases. V was pared by 5 bases and J by 5 bases, with 22 bases of the junction left unmatched. CDR3 length equals 19 residues. The germline V gene has CDR1 SGHTA and CDR2 FQGNSA. The CDR3 coding sequence is TGTGCCAGCAGCCCTAAAGCCGGTCGGACAGGGATGGATGGTACTGAAGCTTTCTTT. Encoded protein: CASSPKAGRTGMDGTEAFF.

The table lists this clonotype with many counts. The chain recombines TRBV5-1 with TRBJ1-2; D gene unclear. The CDR3 runs to 13 residues. Germline V lookup: CDR1 SGHRS, CDR2 YFSETQ. V dropped 0 bases and J dropped 8 bases, with 11 bases sitting between them. This chain's CDR3 is CASSLDLTGGYTF. The CDR3 DNA is TGCGCCAGCAGCTTGGACCTGACCGGCGGCTACACCTTC.

The chain has TRBV7-1 and TRBJ1-4; TRBD1 matches at 8 bases. TRBV7-1 is noted as an ORF with a role that remains uncertain. With V trimmed by 5 bases and J by 2 bases, 1 base remained unmatched. The CDR3 is 14 amino acids. The CDR3 region is CASSRQGTNEKLFF. The CDR3 region has the DNA TGTGCCAGCAGCCGACAGGGGACTAATGAAAAACTGTTTTTT.

This clonotype was counted only a few times. The chain uses TRBV6-1 and TRBJ1-4; D remains ambiguous. The germline CDR1 and CDR2 sequences are MNHNS and SASEGT. Deletions cut 2 bases from V and 5 bases from J, with 0 bases between. CDR3 length: 11 residues. CDR3 loop: CASSENEKLFF. The DNA of the CDR3 is TGTGCCAGCAGTGAAAATGAAAAACTGTTTTTT.

This clonotype is classed as medium-sized. Here the CDR3 DNA reads TGCGCCAGCTCCCCAGGGGACACAAGAAACACCATATATTTT. The encoded protein is CASSPGDTRNTIYF. V usage is TRBV5-1 and J usage is TRBJ1-3; a weak D match, TRBD1 (6 bases). Looked up from germline, CDR1 is SGHRS and CDR2 is YFSETQ. Trimming shortened V by 7 bases and J by 5 bases, and 16 bases separated the two germline ends. This CDR3 comprises 14 residues.

J is TRBJ1-2 and V is TRBV20-1; D is unresolved. The CDR3 runs 11 residues. Germline loops: CDR1 DFQATT, CDR2 SNEGSKA (reference sequence). V lost 3 bases to trimming and J lost 2 bases, with 4 bases between them. The CDR3, as DNA: TGCAGTGCTAGCAGGAACTATGGCTACACCTTC. Protein: CSASRNYGYTF.

This clonotype was seen many times. A read error may produce the germline difference seen at one junction end. The V gene is TRBV5-1, the J gene TRBJ1-5, with D possibly being TRBD1 (6 bases). The CDR3 contains 15 residues. The V gene's germline CDR1 is SGHRS and CDR2 YFSETQ. This CDR3 is CASSLEGGGNQPQHF. As DNA, the CDR3 is TGTGCCAGCAGCTTGGAGGGGGGCGGCAATCAGCCCCAGCATTTT.

This clonotype occurred a few times. The V gene is TRBV20-1, the J gene TRBJ2-7; 11 nucleotides agree with TRBD2. Germline V lookup: CDR1 DFQATT, CDR2 SNEGSKA (reference sequence). The CDR3 extends over 15 amino acids. Unmatched junction bases numbered 11, after V lost 5 bases and J lost 5 bases. The CDR3 region has the DNA TGCAGTGCTGGATTACGACTAGCGGGACTAGACGAGCAGTACTTC. Translated, it gives CSAGLRLAGLDEQYF.

The gene calls are TRBV20-1 and TRBJ2-7, with 8 bases fitting TRBD2. CDR1 and CDR2 from the germline V gene are DFQATT and SNEGSKA (reference sequence). CDR3 length: 15 residues. The V segment lost 5 bases and the J segment 1 base; nucleotides outside the gene matches: 10. CDR3: CSAQPGLVGSYEQYF. The CDR3 DNA follows: TGCAGTGCTCAGCCGGGACTAGTGGGTTCCTACGAGCAGTACTTC.

This clonotype appeared many times. J is TRBJ1-2 and V is TRBV7-8; 7 nucleotides align to TRBD1. The CDR3 is 18 amino acids. Germline values: CDR1 SGHVS, CDR2 FQNEAQ. V shed 3 bases, J shed 7 bases, and the junction held 20 bases outside the gene matches. The CDR3 sequence: CASSLIKLKTGDLGGYTF. As DNA, the CDR3 is TGTGCCAGCAGCTTGATCAAGCTTAAAACAGGGGATCTTGGTGGCTACACCTTC.

A few counts support this clonotype. The chain carries TRBV7-3 and TRBJ2-2; 7 bases align to TRBD2. The CDR3 runs 16 residues. After removal of 2 bases from V and 1 base from J, the junction contained 4 bases not matched to a gene. Germline CDR1 reads SGHTA; CDR2 reads FQGTGA. The CDR3 sequence: CASSLLPSGNTGELFF. The CDR3 nucleotides read TGTGCCAGCAGCTTATTGCCTAGCGGGAACACCGGGGAGCTGTTTTTT. Based on the CDR3 plus reference TRBV7-3 and TRBJ2-2, the full variable domain is GAGVSQTPSNKVTEKGKYVELRCDPISGHTALYWYRQSLGQGPEFLIYFQGTGAADDSGLPNDRFFAVRPEGSVSTLKIQRTERGDSAVYLCASSLLPSGNTGELFFGEGSRLTVL.

This clonotype has just a few counts. The chain links TRBV20-1 to TRBJ2-1, with 8 bases lining up with TRBD2. This CDR3 is 15 amino acids long. V dropped 0 bases and J dropped 8; count of bases not matched to a gene: 9. Germline V gene data show CDR1 as DFQATT and CDR2 as SNEGSKA (reference sequence). CDR3 DNA sequence: TGCAGTGCTAGAGATCCAGCGGGAGAAGGCGATGAGCAGTTCTTC. Residues: CSARDPAGEGDEQFF.

This clonotype was seen a handful of times. The gene calls are TRBV18 and TRBJ2-7; a weak D match, TRBD1 (6 bases). The V end was cut by 3 bases, the J end by 4 bases, with 16 bases between. CDR1 and CDR2 from the germline V gene are KGHSH and LQKENI. The CDR3 extends over 15 amino acids. CDR3 loop: CASSPRNEGGYEQYF. In DNA, the CDR3 is TGTGCCAGCTCACCCCGCAACGAAGGGGGATACGAGCAGTACTTC.

This clonotype was counted at least ten times. The genes are TRBV2 and TRBJ2-1; the match to TRBD2 covers 8 bases. Germline CDR1 and CDR2: SNHLY and FYNNEI. With 3 bases clipped from V and 9 bases from J, the junction kept 7 bases outside the gene matches. This CDR3 contains 14 residues. The CDR3 loop reads CASSEWTSSSEQFF. CDR3 DNA: TGTGCCAGCAGTGAGTGGACTAGCAGTAGTGAGCAGTTCTTC.

This clonotype was seen only a few times. V gene TRBV7-2 combines with J gene TRBJ2-6; D perhaps matches TRBD1 (5 bases). V lost 5 bases and J 3 bases, leaving 11 bases between the germline ends. Germline V lookup: CDR1 SGHTA, CDR2 FQGNSA. The CDR3 loop spans 15 amino acids. CDR3 DNA: TGTGCCAGCAGCAAAGGGGAAGGTGGGGCCAACGTCCTGACTTTC. It yields the protein CASSKGEGGANVLTF. Full variable domain (missing parts from reference TRBV7-2 and TRBJ2-6): GAGVSQSPSNKVTEKGKDVELRCDPISGHTALYWYRQSLGQGLEFLIYFQGNSAPDKSGLPSDRFSAERTGGSVSTLTIQRTQQEDSAVYLCASSKGEGGANVLTFGAGSRLTVL.